This TCR beta chain appears in the sequencing data of a study of spatial heterogeneity in lung cancer. Turning to the study itself: Bulk RNA-seq from matched material yielded a T cell module score that correlated strongly with TCR transcript counts in tumor regions. General study results and limits: Tumor mutation count correlated with how many alpha and beta TCRs expanded intratumorally.

TCR cDNA molecules each had a unique molecular identifier. Using its own MiXCR run on the 5' RACE reads, TCRdb lists one record per CDR3 protein. The sample carries several thousand distinct CDR3 sequences, approximately 9% recorded once. The length of the CDR3 is 13 residues. Germline V CDR1 and CDR2: SGHKS, YYEKEE (reference sequence). The V gene lost 1 base and the J gene lost 7 bases, with 11 bases spanning the gap. This clonotype was observed a handful of times. Its antigen remains unidentified. The time point here: sample taken at primary tumor resection. The donors comprised some 72 untreated early-stage non-small cell lung cancer patients.

The material sequenced was lung tumor tissue, taken at surgery. The chain couples TRBV5-5 to TRBJ1-2; no clear D gene. The source of this sequence is a male donor with early-stage non-small cell lung cancer. This CDR3 is CASSLWVAPGYTF. As DNA, the CDR3 is TGTGCCAGCAGCTTGTGGGTAGCTCCTGGCTACACCTTC.